Following are 16 T cell receptor beta chains from one sample sequenced in a study of T cell repertoires in cytomegalovirus infection. What these receptors recognize is not known. MiXCR, run by TCRdb on the reads, gives a single entry per CDR3 protein. The sample has about 71,000 distinct CDR3 sequences; approximately 22% are singletons. The sample here was CD8+ T cells from cultured PBMCs, taken from culture after CMV antigen stimulation. These receptors originate from a human donor in good health (CMV status not recorded). Some clones in this sample may be carry-over from other donors' samples.

This clonotype was detected only a few times. The chain has TRBV29-1 and TRBJ1-2; D is possibly TRBD1 (5 bases). The length of the CDR3 is 11 residues. Germline V gene sequence: CDR1 SQVTM, CDR2 ANQGSEA. Trimming cost V 3 bases and J 6 bases, with 8 bases left between them. The CDR3 here is CSVDLRDGYTF. CDR3 DNA sequence: TGCAGCGTTGACCTCAGGGATGGCTACACCTTC.

The sample holds a few counts of this clonotype. V is TRBV5-1 and J is TRBJ1-1, with D perhaps matching TRBD1 (6 bases). The germline V and J ends were trimmed by 0 bases and 4 bases, with 7 bases remaining between them. This CDR3 comprises 13 residues. Germline lookup yields CDR1 SGHRS and CDR2 YFSETQ. The CDR3 region is CASSLEGGTEAFF. The CDR3 DNA reads as TGCGCCAGCAGCTTGGAAGGGGGCACTGAAGCTTTCTTT.

Many counts were recorded for this clonotype. This chain links TRBV9 with TRBJ1-5; D not certain. Per germline, CDR1 SGDLS and CDR2 YYNGEE. The CDR3 spans 13 residues. Trimming took off 0 bases at V and 2 bases at J, with 3 bases between the two ends. The CDR3 here is CASSVDGNQPQHF. The CDR3 bases are TGTGCCAGCAGCGTAGATGGCAATCAGCCCCAGCATTTT.

The genes are TRBV4-2 and TRBJ2-1; D gene unclear. This CDR3 is 12 amino acids long. Germline V gives CDR1 LGHNA, CDR2 YNFKEQ. Deletions cut 1 base from V and 7 bases from J, with 5 bases between. CDR3 in amino acids: CASSQVTNEQFF. For the CDR3, the DNA is TGTGCCAGCAGCCAAGTGACGAATGAGCAGTTCTTC.

This clonotype was counted once. The rearrangement joins TRBV7-6 to TRBJ2-2; D possibly corresponds to TRBD1 (6 bases). CDR1 is SGHVS and CDR2 is FNYEAQ in the germline V gene. The CDR3 has 14 amino acids. V was cut by 8 bases and J by 6 bases, with 16 bases left in between. The CDR3 DNA follows: TGTGCCAGCGCGGAAGGGGGAGTTGCCGGGGAGCTGTTTTTT. It specifies CASAEGGVAGELFF.

There are a few counts of this clonotype. The V and J genes are TRBV2 and TRBJ2-3; the D gene could be TRBD1 or TRBD2 (5 bases each). Trimming removed 7 bases from V and 7 bases from J, with 12 bases in between. CDR3 length: 12 residues. Germline V gene lookup returns CDR1 SNHLY and CDR2 FYNNEI. CDR3 coding DNA: TGTGCCAGCACCACTAGGGGAAATACGCAGTATTTT. As protein: CASTTRGNTQYF.

CDR3 region: CATASRTDTQYF. Written as DNA, the CDR3 is TGTGCCACCGCTTCTCGCACAGATACGCAGTATTTT. The rearrangement links TRBV12-3 or TRBV12-4 to TRBJ2-3; D is uncertain. With 10 bases removed from V and 1 base from J, the gap between germline ends came to 9 bases. The length of the CDR3 is 12 residues.

This clonotype was counted ten times or more. The V gene is TRBV12-3 or TRBV12-4, the J gene TRBJ1-4; D unresolved. There are 12 residues in the CDR3. Trimming cost V 3 bases and J 6 bases, with 5 bases left between them. CDR3 amino acids: CASSFFDEKLFF. CDR3 nucleotide sequence: TGTGCCAGCAGTTTTTTTGATGAAAAACTGTTTTTT.

This chain connects TRBV7-6 to TRBJ1-1; 7 positions agree with TRBD1. The CDR3 is 13 amino acids. Losses at the gene ends were 10 bases for V and 0 bases for J; bases not matched to a gene: 5. The V gene's germline CDR1 is SGHVS and CDR2 FNYEAQ. The CDR3 loop is CATRDRLNTEAFF. The CDR3 DNA reads as TGTGCCACCCGGGACAGACTGAACACTGAAGCTTTCTTT.

This clonotype showed up many times. The V call is TRBV7-2, the J call TRBJ2-5, with 9 bases identical to TRBD2. Looked up from germline, CDR1 is SGHTA and CDR2 is FQGNSA. The CDR3 has 17 residues. J lost 0 bases, V lost 5 bases, and 10 bases had no gene match. The DNA for the CDR3 is TGTGCCAGCAGCCTGGGGGTAGCGGGGGCGTACCAAGAGACCCAGTACTTC. This encodes CASSLGVAGAYQETQYF.

DNA of the CDR3: TGTGCCAGCAGCTTAGAGGCAGGGGGCAACTATGGCTACACCTTC. The encoded protein is CASSLEAGGNYGYTF. The chain is built from TRBV7-9 and TRBJ1-2, with TRBD1 matching 8 bases. Trimming removed 1 base from V and 2 bases from J; junction bases left unmatched: 3. From germline, CDR1 is SEHNR and CDR2 FQNEAQ (reference sequence). This CDR3 is built from 15 residues.

The chain combines TRBV7-8 with TRBJ1-3; no firm D call. The CDR3 has 16 amino acids. The V gene lost 0 bases and the J gene lost 0 bases, with 9 bases spanning the gap. Germline-derived CDR1 and CDR2 are SGHVS and FQNEAQ. For the CDR3, the DNA is TGTGCCAGCAGCTTAGCAGCGATGAGCTCTGGAAACACCATATATTTT. Residues: CASSLAAMSSGNTIYF.

Comments on this clonotype: A read error may account for a junction end that differs from germline. This chain uses TRBV7-7 with TRBJ2-2; TRBD1 aligns across 7 bases. Germline loops: CDR1 SSHAT, CDR2 FNYEAQ (reference sequence). This CDR3 comprises 13 residues. The DNA of the CDR3 is TGTGCTAGCAGCCGACAGGGATCCGGGGAGCTGTTTTTT. This codes for CASSRQGSGELFF.

This chain connects TRBV7-6 to TRBJ2-5, with 7 bases that match TRBD1. The germline gives CDR1 SGHVS, CDR2 FNYEAQ. CDR3 length equals 13 residues. V gave up 1 base and J gave up 4 bases; unmatched junction bases: 0. CDR3 region: CASSLDRGETQYF. DNA for the CDR3: TGTGCCAGCAGCTTAGACAGGGGAGAGACCCAGTACTTC.

The chain recombines TRBV7-8 with TRBJ1-2; TRBD1 matches 8 bases. The CDR3 extends over 16 amino acids. J lost 2 bases, V lost 3 bases, and 8 bases had no gene match. Germline CDR1 reads SGHVS; CDR2 reads FQNEAQ. CDR3 loop: CASSLAGQGTNYGYTF. CDR3 bases: TGTGCCAGCAGCTTGGCCGGACAGGGTACGAACTATGGCTACACCTTC.

The CDR3 region is CASSPSLGDFRPNTEAFF. The DNA of the CDR3 is TGTGCCAGCAGCCCTAGCCTTGGGGACTTCCGACCGAACACTGAAGCTTTCTTT. The chain carries TRBV6-5 and TRBJ1-1, with a weak D call TRBD1 (5 bases). CDR1 is MNHEY and CDR2 is SVGAGI in the germline V gene. This CDR3 spans 18 amino acids. V dropped 6 bases and J dropped 1 base, with 24 bases sitting between them.